The next 5 T cell receptor beta chains were all read from a single sample in a study of T cells after yellow fever vaccination. TCRdb reprocessed the 5' RACE reads with MiXCR, giving one entry per CDR3 protein. The sample includes fewer than 450,000 distinct CDR3 sequences, 3% to 4.5% of them seen just once. The sequencing here drew on PBMCs, taken 5 days after the yellow fever booster vaccination. All receptors come from a man aged 18 to 30 who received the YFV17D yellow fever vaccine.

This clonotype was counted only a few times. This chain uses TRBV20-1 with TRBJ2-1, with 11 bases fitting TRBD2. Unmatched junction bases numbered 3, after V lost 2 bases and J lost 3 bases. The V gene's germline CDR1 is DFQATT and CDR2 SNEGSKA (reference sequence). This CDR3 is 15 amino acids long. The CDR3 DNA sequence: TGCAGTGCTAGAATAGGGACTAGCGGCTACAATGAGCAGTTCTTC. It codes for CSARIGTSGYNEQFF.

This chain connects TRBV7-2 to TRBJ2-7, with no clear D. The CDR3 has 13 amino acids. Trimming shortened V by 6 bases and J by 3 bases, and 12 bases separated the two germline ends. Germline V lookup: CDR1 SGHTA, CDR2 FQGNSA. In DNA form, the CDR3 reads TGTGCCAGCAGAGAACCGGGCCGCTACGAGCAGTACGTC. Protein: CASREPGRYEQYV.

This clonotype was counted only a few times. The chain has TRBV6-5 and TRBJ1-5, with 9 nucleotides matching TRBD1. CDR1 MNHEY and CDR2 SVGAGI come from the germline V gene. The CDR3 is 14 amino acids. V shed 6 bases and J 3 bases; nucleotides not matched to a gene: 3. CDR3 region: CASRGTGNNQPQHF. The CDR3 DNA is TGTGCCAGCAGAGGGACAGGGAACAATCAGCCCCAGCATTTT.

This clonotype was seen at least ten times. The chain uses TRBV7-2 and TRBJ2-7, with 8 bases that match TRBD1. Germline lookup yields CDR1 SGHTA and CDR2 FQGNSA. V was pared by 4 bases and J by 4 bases, with 9 bases of the junction left unmatched. This CDR3 has 15 amino acids. In DNA, the CDR3 is TGTGCCAGCAGCTACAGACGACAGGGGACGTACGAGCAGTACTTC. Protein product: CASSYRRQGTYEQYF.

This clonotype was observed at least ten times. The chain has TRBV10-3 and TRBJ2-7; D not resolved. CDR1 and CDR2 (germline): ENHRY, SYGVKD. The CDR3 length is 14 residues. Trimming left V 6 bases short and J 0 bases short, with 12 bases between. The DNA for the CDR3 is TGTGCCATCAGCTCTATACAGAGCTCCTACGAGCAGTACTTC. It codes for CAISSIQSSYEQYF.